Each of the 5 T cell receptor beta chains below was sequenced from the same sample in a study of OX40 agonist ivuxolimab in advanced cancers. Sequenced by immunoSEQ multiplex PCR; TCRdb stores in-frame clones only, minus some. This table has about 94,000 clones, more than 75% appearing once. Sequenced material: CD4+ or CD8+ T cells sorted from blood, taken in a trial of the OX40 agonist ivuxolimab. These receptors all come from an adult with an advanced solid tumor such as melanoma, head and neck, liver or kidney cancer.

This CDR3 reads CASSFGGQETQYF. The CDR3 DNA reads TGTGCCAGCAGCTTCGGCGGCCAAGAGACCCAGTACTTC. V gene TRBV11-3 combines with J gene TRBJ2-5; unclear D gene. CDR3 length equals 13 residues. The germline V gene has CDR1 SGHNT and CDR2 YENEEA. Trimming removed 3 bases at V and 1 base at J, with 6 bases between.

The rearrangement links TRBV5-4 to TRBJ2-3, with D unclear. The CDR3 contains 13 residues. Per the germline V gene, CDR1 is SGHNT and CDR2 is YYREEE (reference sequence). With 6 bases removed from V and 7 bases from J, the gap between germline ends came to 15 bases. The DNA for the CDR3 is TGTGCCAGCAACCCCCCGTCCCACCATACGCAGTATTTT. It is translated as CASNPPSHHTQYF.

The chain is built from TRBV18 and TRBJ2-5, with a possible D match to TRBD1 (6 bases). The last part of the DNA fits TRBJ2-7 better; the J call may be wrong. CDR3 size: 17 residues. Germline V gene data show CDR1 as KGHSH and CDR2 as LQKENI. CDR3 residues: CASSVSGTSSRAYEQYF. In nucleotides, the CDR3 is TGTGCCAGCTCAGTCTCCGGGACATCGAGCCGCGCCTACGAGCAGTACTTC.

This chain links TRBV5-1 with TRBJ1-2; no clear D. CDR1 is SGHRS, CDR2 YFSETQ, per germline. V shed 4 bases and J shed 0 bases, with 10 bases lying between them. The CDR3 length is 14 residues. Written as DNA, the CDR3 is TGCGCCAGCAGCCCCGACACTGCTAACTATGGCTACACCTTC. Translated, it gives CASSPDTANYGYTF. Supplemented by reference TRBV5-1 and TRBJ1-2, the full variable domain reads KAGVTQTPRYLIKTRGQQVTLSCSPISGHRSVSWYQQTPGQGLQFLFEYFSETQRNKGNFPGRFSGRQFSNSRSEMNVSTLELGDSALYLCASSPDTANYGYTFGSGTRLTVV.

The V call is TRBV19, the J call TRBJ2-5; D might be TRBD1 (8 bases). CDR1 and CDR2 from the germline V gene are LNHDA and SQIVND (reference sequence). V was cut by 5 bases and J by 5 bases, with 18 bases left in between. The CDR3 is 15 amino acids. CDR3 sequence (DNA): TGTGCCAGTAGTCGCTCCGGACAGGGAGGGGAGACCCAGTACTTC. Translating gives CASSRSGQGGETQYF.